This TCR beta chain comes out of a study of response to subunit inactivated influenza vaccine. As regards this clonotype: Its antigen is as yet unknown.

Study observations and caveats: Authors suggested that a seasonal influenza vaccination recruits few new T cells each time.

TCRdb independently ran MiXCR on the RT-PCR reads; one entry per CDR3 protein. The repertoire holds 450,000 to 600,000 distinct CDR3 sequences, approximately 15% seen once, with over 2.5% in the top ten. The germline gives CDR1 DFQATT, CDR2 SNEGSKA (reference sequence). This CDR3 region has 15 residues. Trimming cost V 6 bases and J 4 bases; bases outside gene matches: 15. The input for sequencing was CD4+ T cells sorted from PBMCs, taken less than 25 months after vaccination. The clonotype was recovered from a man between 50 and 69 years old who received an inactivated influenza vaccine. This chain joins TRBV20-1 and TRBJ2-7; 7 bases agree with TRBD2. The DNA for the CDR3 is TGCAGTGCCCCCCGTGTGGGAGGGCCATCATACGAGCAGTACTTC. Translation: CSAPRVGGPSYEQYF.